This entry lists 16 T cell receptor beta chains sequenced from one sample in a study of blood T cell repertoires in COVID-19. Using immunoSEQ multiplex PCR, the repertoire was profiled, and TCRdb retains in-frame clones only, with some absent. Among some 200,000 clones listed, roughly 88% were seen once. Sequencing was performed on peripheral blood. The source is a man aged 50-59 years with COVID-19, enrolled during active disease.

In DNA, the CDR3 is TGTGCCAGCAGCTCACAGGGGAGGGAGACCCAGTACTTC. Translating it yields CASSSQGRETQYF. The chain is built from TRBV5-4 and TRBJ2-5; D possibly corresponds to TRBD1 (7 bases). The CDR3 runs to 13 residues. CDR1 is SGHNT and CDR2 is YYREEE in the germline V gene (reference sequence). Between the trimmed V and J ends, which lost 3 bases and 5 bases, there was a span of 11 bases.

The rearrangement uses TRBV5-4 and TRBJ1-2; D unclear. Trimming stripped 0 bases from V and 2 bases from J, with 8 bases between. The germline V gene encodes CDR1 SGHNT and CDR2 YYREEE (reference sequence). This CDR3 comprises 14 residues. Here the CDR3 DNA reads TGTGCCAGCAGCTTGGAAAACGGGAACTATGGCTACACCTTC. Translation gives CASSLENGNYGYTF.

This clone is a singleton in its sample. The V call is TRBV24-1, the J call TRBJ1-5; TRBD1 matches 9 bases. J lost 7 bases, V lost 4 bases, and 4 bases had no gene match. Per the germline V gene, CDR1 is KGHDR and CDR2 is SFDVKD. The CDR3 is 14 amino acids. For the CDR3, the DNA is TGTGCCACCAGTGAAACAGGGGGCGGGCAGCCCCAGCATTTT. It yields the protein CATSETGGGQPQHF.

CDR3 residues: CASSPRVWDRGSQPQHF. The DNA of the CDR3 is TGTGCCAGCAGCCCCAGGGTGTGGGACAGGGGCAGTCAGCCCCAGCATTTT. This chain joins TRBV7-8 and TRBJ1-5, with TRBD1 identical over 10 bases. Germline V CDR1 and CDR2: SGHVS, FQNEAQ. The CDR3 is 17 residues long. V shed 5 bases, J shed 6 bases, and the junction held 13 bases outside the gene matches.

The CDR3 sequence: CASSSLADQFF. CDR3 DNA sequence: TGTGCCAGCAGCTCACTAGCGGACCAGTTCTTC. This sequence joins TRBV6-2 or TRBV6-3 and TRBJ2-1; 8 bases are shared with TRBD2. The CDR3 extends over 11 amino acids. From germline, CDR1 is MNHEY and CDR2 SVGEGT. Germline trimming cut 6 bases from V and 13 bases from J; bases unmatched to any gene: 5.

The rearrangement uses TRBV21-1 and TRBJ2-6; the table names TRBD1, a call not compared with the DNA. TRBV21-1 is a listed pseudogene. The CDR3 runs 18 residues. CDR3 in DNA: TGTGCCAGCAGCGCCCCGGCAGGGCCCCTCTCTGGGGCCAACGTCCTGACTTTC. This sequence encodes CASSAPAGPLSGANVLTF.

The CDR3 DNA sequence: TGTGCCAGTAGAAATCCGGTGGGCACAGGGCAACACTCTGGAAACACCATATATTTT. Translation: CASRNPVGTGQHSGNTIYF. The V gene is TRBV19, the J gene TRBJ1-3, with D maybe TRBD1 (6 bases). The V end lost 6 bases, the J end lost 0 bases, and 24 bases lay between the germline ends. Germline values: CDR1 LNHDA, CDR2 SQIVND (reference sequence). The CDR3 has 19 amino acids.

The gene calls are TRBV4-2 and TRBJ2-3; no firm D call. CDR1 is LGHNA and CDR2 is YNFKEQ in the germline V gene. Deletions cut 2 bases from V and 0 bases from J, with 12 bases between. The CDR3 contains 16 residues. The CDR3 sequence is CASSQIELPSTDTQYF. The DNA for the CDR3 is TGTGCCAGCAGCCAAATTGAACTACCCAGCACAGATACGCAGTATTTT.

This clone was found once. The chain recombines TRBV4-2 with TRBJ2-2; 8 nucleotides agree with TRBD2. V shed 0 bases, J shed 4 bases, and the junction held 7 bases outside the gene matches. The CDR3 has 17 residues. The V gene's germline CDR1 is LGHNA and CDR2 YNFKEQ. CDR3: CASSQDLVSGITGELFF. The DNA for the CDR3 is TGTGCCAGCAGCCAAGATCTAGTTAGCGGGATCACCGGGGAGCTGTTTTTT.

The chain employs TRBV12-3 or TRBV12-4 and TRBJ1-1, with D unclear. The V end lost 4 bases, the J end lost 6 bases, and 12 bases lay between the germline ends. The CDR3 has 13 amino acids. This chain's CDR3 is CASSYSQRAEAFF. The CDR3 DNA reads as TGTGCCAGCAGTTACAGCCAGAGGGCTGAAGCTTTCTTT.

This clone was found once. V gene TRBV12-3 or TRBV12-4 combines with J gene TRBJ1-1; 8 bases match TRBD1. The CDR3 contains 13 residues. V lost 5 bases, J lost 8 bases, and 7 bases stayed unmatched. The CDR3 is CASSAGQAFEAFF. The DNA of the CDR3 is TGTGCCAGCAGTGCGGGACAGGCATTCGAAGCTTTCTTT.

The CDR3 DNA reads as TGTGCCACCAGTGCCACGGACAGGGGGAACAATCAGCCCCAGCATTTT. Its translation is CATSATDRGNNQPQHF. This sequence joins TRBV24-1 and TRBJ1-5; 10 bases are a match to TRBD1. Trimming at V came to 5 bases and at J to 3 bases, leaving 6 bases not matched to a gene. The CDR3 is 16 residues long. Per the germline V gene, CDR1 is KGHDR and CDR2 is SFDVKD.

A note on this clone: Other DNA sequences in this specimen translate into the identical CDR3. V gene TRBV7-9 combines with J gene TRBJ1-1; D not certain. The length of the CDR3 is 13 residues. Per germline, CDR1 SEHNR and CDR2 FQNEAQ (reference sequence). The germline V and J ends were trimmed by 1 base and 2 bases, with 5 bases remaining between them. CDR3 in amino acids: CASSLEANTEAFF. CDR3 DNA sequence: TGTGCCAGCAGCTTAGAAGCTAACACTGAAGCTTTCTTT.

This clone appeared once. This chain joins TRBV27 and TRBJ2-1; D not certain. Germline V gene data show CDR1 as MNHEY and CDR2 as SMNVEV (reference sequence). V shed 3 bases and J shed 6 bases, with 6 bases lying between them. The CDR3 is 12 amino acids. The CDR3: CASSFPGNEQFF. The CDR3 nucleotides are TGTGCCAGCAGTTTCCCGGGCAATGAGCAGTTCTTC.

The chain's CDR3 is CASSAHQGLGNYGYTF. The DNA for the CDR3 is TGTGCCAGCAGTGCACACCAGGGATTGGGTAACTATGGCTACACCTTC. The genes are TRBV28 and TRBJ1-2; D might be TRBD1 (5 bases). The CDR3 has 16 amino acids. V was trimmed by 5 bases and J by 1 base, leaving 17 bases between them. The germline V gene has CDR1 MDHEN and CDR2 SYDVKM.

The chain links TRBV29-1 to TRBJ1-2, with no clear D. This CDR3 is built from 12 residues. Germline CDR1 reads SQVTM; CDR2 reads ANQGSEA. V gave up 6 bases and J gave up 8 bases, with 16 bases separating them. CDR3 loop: CSVGVSSGGYTF. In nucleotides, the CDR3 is TGCAGCGTGGGCGTATCTTCGGGGGGCTACACCTTC. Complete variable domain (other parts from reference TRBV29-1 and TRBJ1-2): SAVISQKPSRDICQRGTSLTIQCQVDSQVTMMFWYRQQPGQSLTLIATANQGSEATYESGFVIDKFPISRPNLTFSTLTVSNMSPEDSSIYLCSVGVSSGGYTFGSGTRLTVV.